Detailed here is one TCR beta chain. Germline CDR1 SEHNR, CDR2 FQNEAQ (reference sequence). V was shortened by 5 bases and J by 5 bases, with 12 bases between the two germline ends. The CDR3 length is 13 residues. Living in about two dozen US areas, the participants were between 18 and 89 years of age. Participants' own reports of clinical history determined their cohort assignment. These data come from a study of blood T cell repertoires in COVID-19. Across the whole study: PBMCs, B-cell-depleted T cells, or T cells were the source of the cDNA or gDNA that made up the material.

Original methodology: Counts of nucleated cells, estimated from reference gene primer amplification, were obtained. Profiled with immunoSEQ multiplex PCR; TCRdb holds only in-frame clones, not every one. V, J and clone size were drawn from that table, and D and trimming were deduced from the DNA. The data contain 140,000 or so clones, 85% of them singletons. The sequence derives from a middle-aged woman who had recovered from COVID-19. Sequencing was performed on PBMCs or T cells enriched from blood (not recorded which). The chain recombines TRBV7-9 with TRBJ1-2, with D possibly TRBD1 on 5 matching bases. The CDR3 DNA follows: TGTGCCAGCAGCGCGGGACGGGGTTATGGCTACACCTTC. It translates to CASSAGRGYGYTF.